The 32 T cell receptor beta chains below all came from one sample that was sequenced in a study of control samples from healthy donors and cancer patients. Sequencing used immunoSEQ multiplex PCR; TCRdb keeps in-frame clones, though not all of them. In the table there are more than 95,000 clones, 83% of which are singletons. Sequenced: blood. These receptor sequences come from a woman in her forties or fifties in good health.

This chain's CDR3 is CASSKYTGALSGANVLTF. CDR3 coding DNA: TGCGCCAGCAGCAAATACACAGGGGCCCTCTCTGGGGCCAACGTCCTGACTTTC. The genes are TRBV5-1 and TRBJ2-6, with 7 nucleotides matching TRBD1. CDR3 length equals 18 residues. Unmatched junction bases numbered 10, after V lost 4 bases and J lost 0 bases. The V gene's germline CDR1 is SGHRS and CDR2 YFSETQ.

The rearrangement uses TRBV30 and TRBJ2-1; possible D gene TRBD2, 6 bases. Between the trimmed V and J ends, which lost 0 bases and 6 bases, there was a span of 6 bases. The CDR3 runs to 12 residues. Germline-derived CDR1 and CDR2 are GTSNPN and SVGIG (reference sequence). CDR3 in amino acids: CAWSVRGNEQFF. CDR3 DNA: TGTGCCTGGAGTGTGCGGGGCAATGAGCAGTTCTTC. Full variable domain (rest looked up from reference TRBV30 and TRBJ2-1): SQTIHQWPATLVQPVGSPLSLECTVEGTSNPNLYWYRQAAGRGLQLLFYSVGIGQISSEVPQNLSASRPQDRQFILSSKKLLLSDSGFYLCAWSVRGNEQFFGPGTRLTVL.

As to this clone: The sample carries other DNA sequences with the same CDR3. This chain uses TRBV7-3 with TRBJ2-1; TRBD1 is a possible D gene (6 bases). Germline CDR1 reads SGHTA; CDR2 reads FQGTGA. The CDR3 sequence is 13 residues long. The V gene lost 3 bases and the J gene lost 7 bases, with 10 bases spanning the gap. CDR3 sequence: CASSFAGENEQFF. CDR3 nucleotides: TGTGCCAGCAGCTTTGCAGGGGAGAATGAGCAGTTCTTC.

The chain combines TRBV5-1 with TRBJ2-5; 11 nucleotides align to TRBD2. The CDR3 totals 19 residues. The trim removed 4 bases at V and 3 bases at J, leaving 17 bases unmatched. Germline values: CDR1 SGHRS, CDR2 YFSETQ. The CDR3 loop is CASSAERVTSGGSEETQYF. In DNA form, the CDR3 reads TGCGCCAGCAGCGCCGAGCGTGTTACTAGCGGGGGTTCCGAAGAGACCCAGTACTTC.

The V gene is TRBV12-3 or TRBV12-4, the J gene TRBJ1-5; D gene uncertain. V was cut by 3 bases and J by 3 bases, with 3 bases left in between. CDR3 size: 12 residues. The CDR3 nucleotides are TGTGCCAGCAGTTTCACCAATCAGCCCCAGCATTTT. Residues: CASSFTNQPQHF.

In nucleotides, the CDR3 is TGTGCCACCAGTGGGGGGAACAGGGGGCGCGGGGAGACCCAGTACTTC. As protein: CATSGGNRGRGETQYF. V gene TRBV24-1 combines with J gene TRBJ2-5, with TRBD1 matching 9 bases. With V trimmed by 5 bases and J by 5 bases, 11 bases remained unmatched. CDR1 KGHDR and CDR2 SFDVKD come from the germline V gene. The CDR3 sequence is 16 residues long.

The rearrangement links TRBV10-2 to TRBJ2-7; 14 bases are a match to TRBD2. The CDR3 contains 16 residues. CDR1 WSHSY and CDR2 SAAADI come from the germline V gene. The CDR3 protein is CSSPGTSGGLSYEQYF. CDR3 DNA sequence: TGCTCCTCACCTGGGACTAGCGGGGGACTATCCTACGAGCAGTACTTC.

The CDR3 region is CASSGRQGRGEKLFF. The CDR3 nucleotides are TGTGCCAGCAGCGGACGACAGGGTAGAGGTGAAAAACTGTTTTTT. The chain carries TRBV9 and TRBJ1-4; TRBD1 aligns across 7 bases. V lost 3 bases and J lost 7; bases outside the gene matches: 9. Germline V gene sequence: CDR1 SGDLS, CDR2 YYNGEE. The CDR3 consists of 15 residues.

The chain is built from TRBV7-3 and TRBJ2-1, with 7 positions matching TRBD2. V was clipped by 3 bases and J by 7 bases; unmatched bases: 9. This CDR3 has 15 residues. Germline V gene sequence: CDR1 SGHTA, CDR2 FQGTGA. The CDR3 spells CASSFGGGVYNEQFF. CDR3 in DNA: TGTGCCAGCAGCTTCGGGGGAGGGGTATATAATGAGCAGTTCTTC.

This CDR3 reads CASSGTSRETQYF. CDR3 sequence (DNA): TGTGCCAGCAGCGGGACTAGTCGAGAGACCCAGTACTTC. The chain employs TRBV11-3 and TRBJ2-5, with TRBD2 matching over 8 bases. The CDR3 contains 13 residues. Germline lookup yields CDR1 SGHNT and CDR2 YENEEA. J gave up 4 bases and V 5 bases, and 3 bases lay outside the gene matches.

The chain carries TRBV25-1 and TRBJ1-2; D is perhaps TRBD1 (5 bases). V lost 8 bases and J 5 bases, leaving 12 bases between the germline ends. The CDR3 spans 12 residues. Per germline, CDR1 MGHDK and CDR2 SYGVNS. CDR3 in amino acids: CASRTGTYGYTF. The CDR3 DNA is TGTGCCAGCCGGACCGGGACGTATGGCTACACCTTC.

This clone appeared a single time. The rearrangement uses TRBV7-3 and TRBJ2-5; no firm D call. CDR3 length: 14 amino acids. Trimming shortened V by 2 bases and J by 2 bases, and 9 bases separated the two germline ends. CDR1 SGHTA and CDR2 FQGTGA come from the germline V gene. This CDR3 reads CASSLGPEQETQYF. The CDR3 nucleotides read TGTGCCAGCAGCTTAGGGCCAGAGCAAGAGACCCAGTACTTC.

The rearrangement links TRBV24-1 to TRBJ2-3, with 7 bases lining up with TRBD1. V was clipped by 4 bases and J by 2 bases; unmatched bases: 8. Per germline, CDR1 KGHDR and CDR2 SFDVKD. The CDR3 totals 16 residues. The DNA of the CDR3 is TGTGCCACCAGTGACCCAAAGGGGGCTCCCACAGATACGCAGTATTTT. It translates to CATSDPKGAPTDTQYF.

Notes on this clone: One end of the junction is discordant with germline, which a read error may explain. This chain links TRBV28 with TRBJ1-5; 7 nucleotides agree with TRBD1. Germline loops: CDR1 MDHEN, CDR2 SYDVKM. The CDR3 extends over 13 amino acids. CDR3 DNA sequence: TGTGCCGGCAGACAGGGCGGGGATCAGCCCCAGCATTTT. It is translated as CAGRQGGDQPQHF.

This clone has a handful of counts. This chain uses TRBV6-6 with TRBJ1-5, with no clear D. Trimming took 8 bases from V and 0 from J, leaving 11 bases between them. Germline values: CDR1 MNHNY, CDR2 SVGAGI (reference sequence). CDR3 length: 14 residues. The CDR3 region is CASESVYSNQPQHF. CDR3 sequence (DNA): TGTGCCAGCGAGTCGGTTTATAGCAATCAGCCCCAGCATTTT.

The chain links TRBV2 to TRBJ2-3; D might be TRBD1 or TRBD2, each matching 6 bases. The CDR3 is 16 residues long. The ends were cut back, 7 bases at V and 1 base at J, with 18 bases in the middle. Looked up from germline, CDR1 is SNHLY and CDR2 is FYNNEI. The CDR3 region has the DNA TGTGCCAGCACCCCCAGAGAGGAGGGGGGCACAGATACGCAGTATTTT. The encoded protein is CASTPREEGGTDTQYF.

The chain carries TRBV29-1 and TRBJ1-2; no definite D call. The CDR3 is 14 residues long. From germline, CDR1 is SQVTM and CDR2 ANQGSEA. V was shortened by 6 bases and J by 2 bases, with 16 bases between the two germline ends. CDR3 region: CSVLTTQSNYGYTF. CDR3 DNA sequence: TGCAGCGTCTTAACAACACAGAGCAACTATGGCTACACCTTC. Variable domain in full (rest from reference TRBV29-1 and TRBJ1-2): SAVISQKPSRDICQRGTSLTIQCQVDSQVTMMFWYRQQPGQSLTLIATANQGSEATYESGFVIDKFPISRPNLTFSTLTVSNMSPEDSSIYLCSVLTTQSNYGYTFGSGTRLTVV.

This rearrangement joins TRBV28 to TRBJ1-2; D remains ambiguous. The CDR3 runs 11 residues. V lost 6 bases, J lost 8 bases, and 10 bases lay in between. CDR1 and CDR2 (germline): MDHEN, SYDVKM. This chain's CDR3 is CASSKEVGYTF. The CDR3 bases are TGTGCCAGCAGCAAGGAAGTAGGCTACACCTTC.

V is TRBV29-1 and J is TRBJ1-1; no clear D. Per germline, CDR1 SQVTM and CDR2 ANQGSEA. The CDR3 contains 10 residues. V was shortened by 5 bases and J by 8 bases, with 9 bases between the two germline ends. The CDR3 region is CSVNNPEAFF. The CDR3 DNA reads TGCAGCGTTAATAATCCGGAAGCTTTCTTT.

V and J are TRBV21-1 and TRBJ1-4; the table's D call of TRBD1 was not tested on the DNA. TRBV21-1 is a listed pseudogene. This CDR3 has 17 amino acids. The DNA for the CDR3 is TGTGCCAGCAGCAAAGCCCAATTGACAGGGGATACGGAAAAACTGTTTTTT. Amino acids: CASSKAQLTGDTEKLFF.

The rearrangement uses TRBV15 and TRBJ1-2, with D maybe TRBD1 (5 bases). The germline CDR1 and CDR2 sequences are LNHNV and YYDKDF (reference sequence). CDR3 length: 14 amino acids. The V end lost 4 bases, the J end lost 5 bases, and 14 bases lay between the germline ends. CDR3 residues: CATSTGQRLYGYTF. The CDR3 DNA reads as TGTGCCACCAGCACCGGACAAAGGTTGTATGGCTACACCTTC.

V usage is TRBV11-2 and J usage is TRBJ2-5; perhaps TRBD1 as D (6 bases). Trimming shortened V by 3 bases and J by 5 bases, and 16 bases separated the two germline ends. The CDR3 runs to 15 residues. Per the germline V gene, CDR1 is SGHAT and CDR2 is FQNNGV. The CDR3 is CASSFRATQGETQYF. In DNA form, the CDR3 reads TGTGCCAGCAGCTTCCGGGCCACTCAGGGGGAGACCCAGTACTTC.

The chain joins TRBV28 to TRBJ2-5; D unclear. V shed 7 bases and J shed 1 base, with 4 bases lying between them. The CDR3 runs 11 residues. CDR1 and CDR2 (germline): MDHEN, SYDVKM. CDR3 in amino acids: CASTTQETQYF. As DNA, the CDR3 is TGTGCCAGCACCACCCAAGAGACCCAGTACTTC.

The chain links TRBV5-1 to TRBJ2-3; the match to TRBD2 covers 10 bases. CDR1 is SGHRS, CDR2 YFSETQ, per germline. The CDR3 runs to 15 residues. V shed 3 bases, J shed 4 bases, and the junction held 5 bases outside the gene matches. CDR3 sequence: CASSSAGGQADTQYF. CDR3 sequence (DNA): TGCGCCAGCAGCTCAGCGGGGGGGCAAGCAGATACGCAGTATTTT.

This chain joins TRBV5-4 and TRBJ2-1, with D unresolved. The V and J ends lost 7 bases and 8 bases respectively, with 22 bases between them. Looked up from germline, CDR1 is SGHNT and CDR2 is YYREEE (reference sequence). CDR3 size: 15 residues. CDR3 residues: CASALSASLWDEQFF. CDR3 DNA sequence: TGTGCCAGCGCCCTCAGCGCAAGCCTTTGGGATGAGCAGTTCTTC. The full variable domain, with the rest looked up from reference TRBV5-4 and TRBJ2-1, is ETGVTQSPTHLIKTRGQQVTLRCSSQSGHNTVSWYQQALGQGPQFIFQYYREEENGRGNFPPRFSGLQFPNYSSELNVNALELDDSALYLCASALSASLWDEQFFGPGTRLTVL.

This clone turned up a few times. The chain carries TRBV24-1 and TRBJ1-4; D possibly corresponds to TRBD1 (6 bases). The CDR3 spans 12 residues. Germline V gene lookup returns CDR1 KGHDR and CDR2 SFDVKD. Trimming left V 3 bases short and J 13 bases short, with 11 bases between. This CDR3 is CATSDQRGGLFF. CDR3 DNA: TGTGCCACCAGTGATCAGAGGGGGGGACTGTTTTTT.

This clone was observed a single time. The chain recombines TRBV7-2 with TRBJ2-7; D is unclear. V dropped 5 bases and J dropped 2 bases, with 4 bases sitting between them. The CDR3 contains 11 residues. CDR1 and CDR2 (germline): SGHTA, FQGNSA. DNA of the CDR3: TGTGCCAGCAGCGACGCCTACGAGCAGTACTTC. Its translation: CASSDAYEQYF.

The V call is TRBV28, the J call TRBJ2-2; no reliable D call. Trimming took off 3 bases at V and 6 bases at J, with 2 bases between the two ends. This CDR3 has 11 amino acids. Germline V lookup: CDR1 MDHEN, CDR2 SYDVKM. The CDR3 nucleotides are TGTGCCAGCAGTTTCCCCGGGGAGCTGTTTTTT. This translates into CASSFPGELFF.

This clone was picked up a small number of times. V and J are TRBV5-5 and TRBJ1-5; TRBD1 agrees at 10 bases. The CDR3 has 14 residues. The germline V gene encodes CDR1 SGHKS and CDR2 YYEKEE (reference sequence). Trimming at V came to 6 bases and at J to 6 bases, leaving 6 bases not matched to a gene. The CDR3 coding sequence is TGTGCCAGCACCCGACAGGGGGCAGGTCAGCCCCAGCATTTT. This codes for CASTRQGAGQPQHF.

This chain uses TRBV19 with TRBJ2-6; TRBD2 agrees at 8 bases. Germline CDR1 and CDR2: LNHDA and SQIVND (reference sequence). The CDR3 loop spans 16 amino acids. J gave up 0 bases and V 8 bases, and 6 bases lay outside the gene matches. The CDR3 here is CASAGGRSSGANVLTF. The CDR3 DNA is TGTGCCAGTGCGGGCGGGAGGTCCTCTGGGGCCAACGTCCTGACTTTC. Based on the CDR3 plus reference TRBV19 and TRBJ2-6, the full variable domain is DGGITQSPKYLFRKEGQNVTLSCEQNLNHDAMYWYRQDPGQGLRLIYYSQIVNDFQKGDIAEGYSVSREKKESFPLTVTSAQKNPTAFYLCASAGGRSSGANVLTFGAGSRLTVL.

The chain joins TRBV5-1 to TRBJ2-3, with 9 positions matching TRBD2. CDR1 is SGHRS and CDR2 is YFSETQ in the germline V gene. Trimming removed 7 bases from V and 2 bases from J; junction bases left unmatched: 11. The CDR3 is made up of 16 amino acids. In DNA, the CDR3 is TGCGCCAGCGGTCTCGCAGCGGGGGGCTTCACAGATACGCAGTATTTT. Amino acids: CASGLAAGGFTDTQYF.

This chain uses TRBV5-4 with TRBJ1-4, with D possibly matching TRBD1 (5 bases). The germline V gene has CDR1 SGHNT and CDR2 YYREEE (reference sequence). The CDR3 extends over 14 amino acids. V was pared by 0 bases and J by 8 bases, with 11 bases between. The CDR3 loop is CASSLEGRGEKLFF. CDR3 bases: TGTGCCAGCAGCTTGGAGGGGCGTGGGGAAAAACTGTTTTTT.